The clone carrying this TCR beta chain has just a few counts. Its specificity is not known. These data are taken from a study of cytomegalovirus exposure and HLA in healthy donors. For the study at large: Previous work identified 90 million to 130 million unique TCR beta sequences from around 200 million T cells. Study results and caveats: Within the data, a cluster of highly shared sequence variants was likely a sequencing artifact. The CMV antigen specificity of a few CMV-associated chains was confirmed through in vitro analysis.

Use of 60 Vbeta and 13 Jbeta primers characterized the PCR. Some clones are missing from TCRdb's copy, which holds only in-frame ones; the method was immunoSEQ multiplex PCR. Altogether 100,000 or so clones are present, about four fifths being singletons, with the ten largest covering 1.5% to 2%. The junction had 4 bases not matched to a gene; V was cut back by 0 bases and J by 2 bases. The germline CDR1 and CDR2 sequences are SGDLS and YYNGEE. The CDR3 is 16 amino acids. The receptor comes from a woman aged 40 to 50 in good health and CMV-seronegative. The chain couples TRBV9 to TRBJ2-1; TRBD2 agrees at 8 bases. Sample: PBMCs. CDR3 in amino acids: CASSVEERGTYNEQFF. The CDR3 DNA reads as TGTGCCAGCAGCGTAGAGGAGCGGGGGACCTACAATGAGCAGTTCTTC.